The T cell receptor (beta chain) under discussion was sequenced for a study of blood T cells in healthy people across ages. CDR1 and CDR2 (germline): LGHDT, YNNKEL (reference sequence). The CDR3 consists of 17 residues. Trimming took 4 bases from V and 1 from J; bases not matched to a gene: 8. Notes on the study in general: Unknown donor CMV status possibly confounded expanded clonotype changes. Calculation of diversity from one million T cells yielded estimates considered to be underestimates.

Investigators took approximately 10 milliliters of peripheral blood from every donor. This clonotype was counted a few times. Its antigen is as yet unknown. The second PCR ran about 7 to 12 cycles with a sample-barcoded 5' primer and J-beta primers. The template-switch adaptor was a 5' adaptor with 12 random nucleotides. It tagged each cDNA molecule. TCRdb processed the 5' RACE reads anew with MiXCR; each CDR3 protein has one entry. The sample carries 1.5 million to 2 million distinct CDR3 sequences, 30% to 40% recorded once. This sequence joins TRBV3-1 and TRBJ2-3, with 10 bases fitting TRBD2. The sample consisted of blood. The clonotype originates from a woman aged 25-40 years in good health. CDR3 in amino acids: CASSPRLAGDRTDTQYF. The CDR3 DNA reads TGTGCCAGCAGCCCCCGTCTAGCGGGGGACCGCACAGATACGCAGTATTTT.